Listed below are T cell receptor beta chains from one sample, sequenced in a study of shared clonotypes between healthy human individuals. The method was immunoSEQ multiplex PCR; TCRdb's version includes in-frame clones alone and lacks a portion of them. The repertoire has approximately 2,200,000 clones, 85% to 95% of them found once; the top ten carry around 1.7%. Specimen: naive CD8+ T cells from PBMCs. All receptors derive from a man younger than 35 in good health. Some clones in this sample may be carry-over from other donors' samples. Each CDR3 is given with its conserved first and last residue. A D gene is named only where the DNA matches it firmly. A row's size may be missing; if present it is once, few, many or a size class.

clone_size	d_call	v_call	j_call	cdr3_aa	cdr3_nt
NA	NA	TRBV2	TRBJ2-7	CASSVAGVVSYEQYF	TGTGCCAGCAGTGTGGCAGGGGTTGTTTCCTACGAGCAGTACTTC
NA	TRBD1	TRBV19	TRBJ1-2	CASSIGQGIYYGYTF	TGTGCCAGTAGTATAGGACAGGGGATTTACTATGGCTACACCTTC
NA	NA	TRBV28	TRBJ2-7	CASRPGDLSYEQYF	TGTGCCAGCAGACCGGGGGACTTGTCCTACGAGCAGTACTTC
once	TRBD2	TRBV13	TRBJ2-3	CASSLRGGSASDTQYF	TGTGCCAGCAGCTTACGGGGCGGGAGTGCTTCAGATACGCAGTATTTT
NA	NA	TRBV11-2	TRBJ1-1	CASSQWGQKNTEAFF	TGTGCCAGCAGCCAGTGGGGGCAAAAGAACACTGAAGCTTTCTTT
NA	NA	TRBV14	TRBJ1-4	CASSQWERGSEEEKLFF	TGTGCCAGCAGCCAGTGGGAGAGGGGCTCGGAGGAAGAAAAACTGTTTTTT
NA	NA	TRBV27	TRBJ1-5	CASSFSGGNQPQHF	TGTGCCAGCAGTTTTTCCGGGGGCAATCAGCCCCAGCATTTT
NA	NA	TRBV6-5	TRBJ1-4	CASSYSSWLNEKLFF	TGTGCCAGCAGTTACTCCTCGTGGCTTAATGAAAAACTGTTTTTT
NA	TRBD2	TRBV7-9	TRBJ2-1	CASSFGLAGEGYNEQFF	TGTGCCAGCAGCTTCGGACTAGCGGGAGAGGGCTACAATGAGCAGTTCTTC
NA	TRBD2	TRBV11-2	TRBJ2-3	CASSSSARVAGGDTQYF	TGTGCCAGCAGCTCCAGTGCTCGGGTAGCGGGAGGAGATACGCAGTATTTT
NA	NA	TRBV25-1	TRBJ1-1	CASSETAGEAFF	TGTGCCAGCAGTGAGACGGCTGGTGAAGCTTTCTTT
NA	NA	TRBV7-2	TRBJ1-5	CASSLVLEGGSNQPQHF	TGTGCCAGCAGCTTAGTTCTCGAGGGGGGAAGCAATCAGCCCCAGCATTTT
NA	TRBD2	TRBV18	TRBJ2-7	CASSPPSRTSGYEQYF	TGTGCCAGCTCACCACCGAGTAGGACTAGCGGCTACGAGCAGTACTTC
NA	NA	TRBV28	TRBJ1-3	CASSLTPPGAEGNTIYF	TGTGCCAGCAGTTTAACCCCCCCCGGGGCGGAAGGAAACACCATATATTTT
NA	NA	TRBV7-2	TRBJ2-3	CASSFWGPPDTQYF	TGTGCCAGCAGCTTTTGGGGTCCGCCAGATACGCAGTATTTT
NA	TRBD2	TRBV5-1	TRBJ2-7	CASSSWTSVSYEQYF	TGCGCCAGCAGCTCCTGGACTAGCGTCTCCTACGAGCAGTACTTC
NA	NA	TRBV28	TRBJ2-7	CASSYLEGSSYEQYF	TGTGCCAGCAGCTACCTCGAGGGAAGCTCCTACGAGCAGTACTTC
few	NA	TRBV5-1	TRBJ1-1	CASSGVNTEAFF	TGCGCCAGTAGTGGAGTGAACACTGAAGCTTTCTTT
NA	NA	TRBV7-8	TRBJ2-5	CASSLPSYLETQYF	TGTGCCAGCAGCTTACCATCTTACCTTGAGACCCAGTACTTC
NA	NA	TRBV5-1	TRBJ2-1	CASSWIGTGVTSGLGNEQFF	TGCGCCAGCAGCTGGATCGGGACAGGGGTAACTAGCGGGCTTGGGAATGAGCAGTTCTTC
NA	TRBD2	TRBV7-9	TRBJ2-2	CASSPRLAGDGRELFF	TGTGCCAGCAGCCCAAGACTAGCGGGAGATGGGAGGGAGCTGTTTTTT
NA	NA	TRBV16	TRBJ1-3	CASSQSRTSGNTIYF	TGTGCCAGCAGCCAATCCCGAACCTCTGGAAACACCATATATTTT
NA	NA	TRBV19	TRBJ1-5	CASSMISNQPQHF	TGTGCCAGTAGTATGATTAGCAATCAGCCCCAGCATTTT
NA	NA	TRBV13	TRBJ2-7	CASSPRGTEGFHEQYF	TGTGCCAGCAGCCCGAGGGGGACGGAGGGATTCCACGAGCAGTACTTC
NA	TRBD1	TRBV6-5	TRBJ2-7	CASREQGAAYEQYF	TGTGCCAGCAGGGAACAGGGGGCTGCCTACGAGCAGTACTTC
NA	TRBD1	TRBV7-9	TRBJ1-2	CASSSGQGANYGYTF	TGTGCCAGCAGCTCGGGACAGGGGGCTAACTATGGCTACACCTTC
NA	TRBD2	TRBV15	TRBJ2-1	CATSGGEGRASYNEQFF	TGTGCCACCAGCGGGGGGGAGGGGCGCGCCTCCTACAATGAGCAGTTCTTC
NA	TRBD2	TRBV4-2	TRBJ2-1	CASSQDPTSGSPEQFF	TGTGCCAGCAGCCAAGACCCTACTAGCGGGAGTCCTGAGCAGTTCTTC
NA	TRBD2	TRBV7-9	TRBJ2-3	CASSLGTSGGDTQYF	TGTGCCAGCAGCCTTGGGACTAGCGGGGGGGATACGCAGTATTTT
once	NA	TRBV25-1	TRBJ1-2	CASSVRGVGGGYTF	TGTGCCAGCAGTGTTAGGGGCGTAGGAGGTGGCTACACCTTC
NA	NA	TRBV19	TRBJ2-7	CASSIVGPSSYEQYF	TGTGCCAGTAGTATAGTGGGGCCGAGCTCCTACGAGCAGTACTTC
NA	NA	TRBV7-7	TRBJ2-5	CASSHGHIQWSQETQYF	TGTGCCAGCAGCCACGGACATATTCAATGGTCCCAAGAGACCCAGTACTTC
NA	TRBD1	TRBV10-3	TRBJ1-5	CATSIGTGGAYSNQPQHF	TGTGCCACCTCAATTGGGACAGGGGGAGCCTATAGCAATCAGCCCCAGCATTTT
once	NA	TRBV11-2	TRBJ2-7	CASSGSFSYEQYF	TGTGCCAGCAGCGGGAGTTTTTCCTACGAGCAGTACTTC
NA	NA	TRBV14	TRBJ1-2	CASSQVFLNYGYTF	TGTGCCAGCAGCCAAGTTTTCCTCAACTATGGCTACACCTTC
NA	NA	TRBV7-2	TRBJ1-1	CASSFGRNDEAFF	TGTGCCAGCAGCTTCGGCAGGAACGATGAAGCTTTCTTT
NA	NA	TRBV2	TRBJ2-2	CASSEYIWQGNTGELFF	TGTGCCAGCAGTGAATACATATGGCAGGGGAACACCGGGGAGCTGTTTTTT
few	NA	TRBV10-1	TRBJ2-7	CASSEVAYEQYF	TGCGCCAGCAGCGAAGTGGCGTACGAGCAGTACTTC
NA	NA	TRBV27	TRBJ2-3	CASSPQLPASTDTQYF	TGTGCCAGCAGTCCCCAACTACCGGCAAGCACAGATACGCAGTATTTT
NA	NA	TRBV30	TRBJ2-7	CAWSSGYEQYF	TGTGCCTGGAGTTCTGGGTACGAGCAGTACTTC
NA	TRBD2	TRBV29-1	TRBJ2-3	CSVDNPRLAASTDTQYF	TGCAGCGTTGACAATCCCCGACTAGCGGCTAGCACAGATACGCAGTATTTT
NA	NA	TRBV5-6	TRBJ2-3	CASSASRGSTDTQYF	TGTGCCAGCAGCGCCTCCCGGGGGAGCACAGATACGCAGTATTTT
NA	TRBD2	TRBV4-1	TRBJ2-3	CASSQRLAGKSNPTDTQYF	TGCGCCAGCAGCCAACGACTAGCGGGAAAATCCAACCCCACAGATACGCAGTATTTT
NA	NA	TRBV7-9	TRBJ2-1	CASSLRGDEQFF	TGTGCCAGCAGCTTAAGGGGGGATGAGCAGTTCTTC
NA	NA	TRBV4-1	TRBJ2-6	CASSLSSGAGANVLTF	TGCGCCAGCAGCCTGAGTTCGGGGGCTGGGGCCAACGTCCTGACTTTC
NA	TRBD2	TRBV2	TRBJ2-7	CASSVSLAGGPETYEQYF	TGTGCCAGCAGTGTATCCCTAGCGGGAGGGCCCGAGACTTACGAGCAGTACTTC
NA	NA	TRBV11-2	TRBJ2-7	CASSLGAAHSYEQYF	TGTGCCAGCAGCTTAGGAGCGGCCCACTCCTACGAGCAGTACTTC